This passage covers 23 T cell receptor beta chains from one sample sequenced in a study of blood T cell repertoires in COVID-19. Profiled with immunoSEQ multiplex PCR; TCRdb holds only in-frame clones, not every one. Of hundreds of thousands of clones in the sample, around 89% are singletons; the top ten hold roughly 6.8%. Sequencing was carried out using peripheral blood. These receptors all come from a woman in her 30s with COVID-19, enrolled during active disease.

This sequence joins TRBV20-1 and TRBJ2-7; maybe TRBD1 (6 bases). The CDR3 is 11 amino acids. Germline CDR1 is DFQATT and CDR2 is SNEGSKA (reference sequence). The V and J ends lost 6 bases and 5 bases respectively, with 11 bases between them. CDR3 region: CSALTGNEQYF. The CDR3 DNA reads as TGCAGTGCGTTGACAGGCAACGAGCAGTACTTC.

The CDR3 DNA follows: TGTGCCAGCAGTTTAGGACAGACTAATTCACCCCTCCACTTT. This encodes CASSLGQTNSPLHF. The genes are TRBV27 and TRBJ1-6, with D perhaps matching TRBD1 (6 bases). Deletions cut 2 bases from V and 6 bases from J, with 8 bases between. This CDR3 has 14 residues. The germline CDR1 and CDR2 sequences are MNHEY and SMNVEV (reference sequence).

The V call is TRBV11-3, the J call TRBJ2-3, with no clear D. Between the trimmed V and J ends, which lost 6 bases and 2 bases, there was a span of 18 bases. CDR1 SGHNT and CDR2 YENEEA come from the germline V gene. There are 16 residues in the CDR3. CDR3 sequence (DNA): TGTGCCAGCAGGCTTAGATTCCGAACCGACACAGATACGCAGTATTTT. This sequence encodes CASRLRFRTDTDTQYF.

CDR3 sequence reads: CASSQDPSGWEQETQYF. DNA for the CDR3: TGTGCCAGCAGCCAAGATCCATCGGGATGGGAGCAAGAGACCCAGTACTTC. The gene calls are TRBV14 and TRBJ2-5; TRBD2 is a possible D gene (5 bases). CDR1 SGHDN and CDR2 FVKESK come from the germline V gene. Trimming removed 0 bases at V and 2 bases at J, with 16 bases between. This CDR3 spans 17 amino acids.

This clone has only one observation. The genes are TRBV19 and TRBJ1-2; 9 bases match TRBD1. CDR3 length equals 15 residues. Germline CDR1 is LNHDA and CDR2 is SQIVND (reference sequence). The junction had 6 bases not matched to a gene; V was cut back by 5 bases and J by 2 bases. The CDR3 sequence is CASSDRTGANYGYTF. In DNA form, the CDR3 reads TGTGCCAGTAGTGACAGGACAGGGGCAAACTATGGCTACACCTTC.

This clone was seen a few times. The sample has other DNA sequences that encode this CDR3 too. The chain joins TRBV6-2 or TRBV6-3 to TRBJ1-5; no clear D gene. V gave up 4 bases and J gave up 1 base, with 11 bases separating them. Germline assignment: CDR1 MNHEY and CDR2 SVGEGT. The CDR3 totals 15 residues. CDR3 sequence reads: CASSSGGLSNQPQHF. Written as DNA, the CDR3 is TGTGCCAGCAGTTCGGGTGGGTTAAGCAATCAGCCCCAGCATTTT.

The J gene is TRBJ2-3, the V gene TRBV11-3, with 7 bases identical to TRBD1. The CDR3 contains 15 residues. V dropped 5 bases and J dropped 2; count of bases not matched to a gene: 7. The V gene's germline CDR1 is SGHNT and CDR2 YENEEA. The chain's CDR3 is CASSKGQLFTDTQYF. CDR3 nucleotide sequence: TGTGCCAGCAGCAAGGGACAGCTCTTCACAGATACGCAGTATTTT.

The chain uses TRBV7-8 and TRBJ2-7; 7 bases are shared with TRBD1. V dropped 6 bases and J dropped 5; count of bases not matched to a gene: 10. Germline-derived CDR1 and CDR2 are SGHVS and FQNEAQ. The length of the CDR3 is 14 residues. CDR3 coding DNA: TGTGCCAGCAGGGAAATGACAGGGCGGGACGAGCAGTACGTC. It encodes CASREMTGRDEQYV.

This clone was observed a single time. CDR3 loop: CASSECTGVV. DNA of the CDR3: TGCGCCAGCAGTGAGTGCACAGGGGTTGTC. This rearrangement joins TRBV10-1 to TRBJ2-7, with TRBD1 matching over 7 bases. Germline CDR1 WNHNN, CDR2 SYGVQD (reference sequence). The CDR3 totals 10 residues.

The chain joins TRBV6-5 to TRBJ1-1; possibly TRBD1 for D (5 bases). Germline CDR1 MNHEY, CDR2 SVGAGI. The CDR3 length is 14 residues. The V end was cut by 5 bases, the J end by 8 bases, with 18 bases between. The CDR3 here is CASSRTGGAGEAFF. The CDR3 DNA follows: TGTGCCAGCAGTAGAACAGGAGGGGCTGGCGAAGCTTTCTTT.

V is TRBV10-3 and J is TRBJ1-2, with 8 bases identical to TRBD1. CDR1 is ENHRY, CDR2 SYGVKD, per germline. This CDR3 has 16 amino acids. Losses at the gene ends were 3 bases for V and 0 bases for J; bases not matched to a gene: 6. The CDR3 loop is CAISEPTGAPNYGYTF. In DNA, the CDR3 is TGTGCCATCAGTGAACCGACAGGGGCCCCTAACTATGGCTACACCTTC.

The V and J genes are TRBV19 and TRBJ1-1; D unresolved. V shed 0 bases and J shed 0 bases, with 5 bases lying between them. The CDR3 extends over 14 amino acids. CDR1 LNHDA and CDR2 SQIVND come from the germline V gene (reference sequence). The CDR3 nucleotides are TGTGCCAGTAGTATAGAGAACATGAACACTGAAGCTTTCTTT. It codes for CASSIENMNTEAFF. Filled out from reference TRBV19 and TRBJ1-1, the complete variable domain reads DGGITQSPKYLFRKEGQNVTLSCEQNLNHDAMYWYRQDPGQGLRLIYYSQIVNDFQKGDIAEGYSVSREKKESFPLTVTSAQKNPTAFYLCASSIENMNTEAFFGQGTRLTVV.

The CDR3 loop is CASSFTTGVAKNIQYF. CDR3 DNA sequence: TGTGCCAGCAGTTTCACGACAGGAGTAGCCAAAAACATTCAGTACTTC. V is TRBV27 and J is TRBJ2-4; a possible D gene is TRBD1 (6 bases). There are 16 residues in the CDR3. Germline assignment: CDR1 MNHEY and CDR2 SMNVEV (reference sequence). V dropped 3 bases and J dropped 0 bases, with 12 bases sitting between them.

The V and J genes are TRBV4-3 and TRBJ2-1; no firm D call. Germline loops: CDR1 LGHNA, CDR2 YSLEER. The V end lost 0 bases, the J end lost 8 bases, and 11 bases lay between the germline ends. The CDR3 totals 14 residues. Here the CDR3 DNA reads TGCGCCAGCAGCCAAGATACTCGCTTGGATGAGCAGTTCTTC. This codes for CASSQDTRLDEQFF.

The V call is TRBV15, the J call TRBJ1-2; 8 bases are shared with TRBD1. Germline CDR1 LNHNV, CDR2 YYDKDF (reference sequence). The CDR3 is 16 amino acids. The J segment lost 0 bases and the V segment lost 3 bases, leaving 6 bases of the junction unmatched. In nucleotides, the CDR3 is TGTGCCACCAGCAGTCCGAGGACAGGGTCTAACTATGGCTACACCTTC. It specifies CATSSPRTGSNYGYTF. Variable domain in full (rest from reference TRBV15 and TRBJ1-2): DAMVIQNPRYQVTQFGKPVTLSCSQTLNHNVMYWYQQKSSQAPKLLFHYYDKDFNNEADTPDNFQSRRPNTSFCFLDIRSPGLGDTAMYLCATSSPRTGSNYGYTFGSGTRLTVV.

The chain carries TRBV6-5 and TRBJ2-3, with D perhaps TRBD2 (6 bases). This CDR3 has 14 residues. Germline values: CDR1 MNHEY, CDR2 SVGAGI. The V gene lost 9 bases and the J gene lost 2 bases, with 15 bases spanning the gap. The CDR3 nucleotides read TGTGCCAGTGCCACCGGGGGTAACACAGATACGCAGTATTTT. Its protein is CASATGGNTDTQYF.

This clone was counted many times. The CDR3 nucleotides read TGTGCCAGCAGCTATTTGGGCCTCTATAAAATGACAGGGGGAGCGACTGAAGCTTTCTTT. It specifies CASSYLGLYKMTGGATEAFF. This chain links TRBV7-8 with TRBJ1-1, with TRBD1 matching 9 bases. Looked up from germline, CDR1 is SGHVS and CDR2 is FQNEAQ. The CDR3 loop spans 20 amino acids. J was trimmed by 5 bases and V by 4 bases; bases with no gene match: 23.

This chain links TRBV28 with TRBJ2-7, with 9 bases fitting TRBD1. Germline CDR1 and CDR2: MDHEN and SYDVKM. The CDR3 runs 15 residues. The V gene end was trimmed by 6 bases and the J gene end by 0 bases; junction bases not matched to a gene: 6. The CDR3 nucleotides are TGTGCCAGCAGACCGCGGACAGGGGCCTCCTACGAGCAGTACTTC. This translates into CASRPRTGASYEQYF.

The chain is built from TRBV2 and TRBJ2-3, with 12 bases matching TRBD1. CDR1 is SNHLY and CDR2 is FYNNEI in the germline V gene. The CDR3 consists of 15 residues. V shed 5 bases, J shed 6 bases, and the junction held 6 bases outside the gene matches. The DNA for the CDR3 is TGTGCCAGCAGTCCCGGGACAGGGGGCCCTGATACGCAGTATTTT. Translated, it gives CASSPGTGGPDTQYF.

V is TRBV30 and J is TRBJ2-1; 8 bases are shared with TRBD2. This CDR3 comprises 17 residues. V lost 0 bases, J lost 6 bases, and 13 bases stayed unmatched. Germline V lookup: CDR1 GTSNPN, CDR2 SVGIG (reference sequence). The CDR3 DNA reads TGTGCCTGGAGTGTACGACGGGGGGGACCTTCCGGCAATGAGCAGTTCTTC. Its protein product is CAWSVRRGGPSGNEQFF.

This clone showed up just once. The gene calls are TRBV5-4 and TRBJ2-3; 9 bases align to TRBD2. In germline, CDR1 is SGHNT, CDR2 YYREEE (reference sequence). The V gene end was trimmed by 4 bases and the J gene end by 10 bases; junction bases not matched to a gene: 22. The CDR3 has 18 amino acids. DNA for the CDR3: TGTGCCAGCAGCCACGCTCCCCGGGCTAGCGGGGCCCCGGGGGCGCAGTATTTT. This gives the protein CASSHAPRASGAPGAQYF.

CDR3 nucleotide sequence: TGCGCCAGCAGCCTCGACAGACACTACGAGCAGTACTTC. This codes for CASSLDRHYEQYF. The rearrangement joins TRBV5-1 to TRBJ2-7; TRBD1 might be the D (5 bases). The CDR3 sequence is 13 residues long. The V end was cut by 4 bases, the J end by 3 bases, with 11 bases between. Germline CDR1 is SGHRS and CDR2 is YFSETQ.

V and J are TRBV11-3 and TRBJ2-3; 10 positions agree with TRBD2. From germline, CDR1 is SGHNT and CDR2 YENEEA. The ends lost 5 bases at V and 7 bases at J; junction bases unmatched: 15. The CDR3 covers 17 residues. CDR3 loop: CASSHTRSSGGPHTQYF. CDR3 nucleotide sequence: TGTGCCAGCAGCCACACCCGATCTAGCGGGGGCCCCCATACGCAGTATTTT.